The entry below gives a single T cell receptor beta chain sequence along with its context. Original data processing: Nucleated cell number was recorded as an estimate derived from reference gene primer amplification. The table came from immunoSEQ multiplex PCR; TCRdb's copy has only in-frame clones and leaves some out. V, J and clone size reflect that table, while D and trimming were determined from the DNA. The repertoire holds fewer than 100,000 clones, with approximately 85% as singletons. This specimen comes from a study of blood T cell repertoires in COVID-19. For the study at large: The samples span acute and convalescent COVID-19 from the United States, Italy and Spain. PBMCs, B-cell-depleted T cells, or T cells provided the cDNA or gDNA that made up the material.

The length of the CDR3 is 15 residues. Germline V gene lookup returns CDR1 MDHEN and CDR2 SYDVKM. Trimming left V 4 bases short and J 3 bases short, with 15 bases between. The Seattle patients, enrolled during active infection, were followed longitudinally. V and J are TRBV28 and TRBJ2-5; tentatively, D is TRBD2 (6 bases). This sequence was found in a man aged 45-60 years with COVID-19, enrolled during active disease. Input material: peripheral blood. In DNA, the CDR3 is TGTGCCAGCAGTTCATACCGGGACTTAAAAGAGACCCAGTACTTC. The encoded protein is CASSSYRDLKETQYF. Full variable domain (remainder filled in from reference TRBV28 and TRBJ2-5): DVKVTQSSRYLVKRTGEKVFLECVQDMDHENMFWYRQDPGLGLRLIYFSYDVKMKEKGDIPEGYSVSREKKERFSLILESASTNQTSMYLCASSSYRDLKETQYFGPGTRLLVL.